Listed below are T cell receptor beta chains from one sample, sequenced in a study of regulatory T cells in long-lasting Graves disease. TCRdb itself ran the multiplex PCR reads through MiXCR, one entry per CDR3 protein. The data hold 530,000 or so distinct CDR3 sequences, with about 16% observed a single time. Another study also made use of these data, one on T cells in Graves' hyperthyroidism and ophthalmopathy.

The sample was peripheral blood mononuclear cells (PBMCs), taken at new diagnosis, from a patient treated with antithyroid drugs. The source is a man aged 18 to 30 with Graves disease. Each CDR3 is given with its conserved first and last residue. Some rows have no size entry. The others give once, few or many, or a class for an expanded clone.

J gene: TRBJ2-1; V gene: TRBV2; clone size: many; CDR3 protein: CASRGTSGLNEQFF
J gene: TRBJ2-7; V gene: TRBV20-1; clone size: many; CDR3 protein: CSATSGAYEQYF
J gene: TRBJ1-3; V gene: TRBV7-9; clone size: few; CDR3 protein: CASSPPGGSGNTIYF
J gene: TRBJ2-7; V gene: TRBV28; clone size: many; CDR3 protein: CASSFSGTRNYEQYF
J gene: TRBJ2-7; V gene: TRBV5-4; clone size: -; CDR3 protein: CASSPSEGYEQYF
J gene: TRBJ2-4; V gene: TRBV25-1; clone size: -; CDR3 protein: CASSEYGEVGSDIQYF
J gene: TRBJ1-3; V gene: TRBV19; clone size: few; CDR3 protein: CASSRQPYSGNTIYF
J gene: TRBJ2-7; V gene: TRBV9; clone size: -; CDR3 protein: CASSPRSGIDSYEQYF
J gene: TRBJ2-7; V gene: TRBV27; clone size: many; CDR3 protein: CASSLFGGSSYEQYF
J gene: TRBJ1-1; V gene: TRBV6-1; clone size: few; CDR3 protein: CASSEGGQGHTEAFF
J gene: TRBJ1-5; V gene: TRBV27; clone size: many; CDR3 protein: CASTPTGLSNQPQHF
J gene: TRBJ2-7; V gene: TRBV19; clone size: -; CDR3 protein: CASSFSGRASQQYF
J gene: TRBJ1-1; V gene: TRBV3-1; clone size: few; CDR3 protein: CASSQPPRGRGSELNTEAFF
J gene: TRBJ2-7; V gene: TRBV15; clone size: few; CDR3 protein: CATSRPGQDYEQYF
J gene: TRBJ2-5; V gene: TRBV3-1; clone size: -; CDR3 protein: CASSLAYGGNGETQYF
J gene: TRBJ2-7; V gene: TRBV6-2/TRBV6-3; clone size: many; CDR3 protein: CASSEFQGAEQYF
J gene: TRBJ1-6; V gene: TRBV11-2; clone size: -; CDR3 protein: CASSLGSPGSYNSPLHF
J gene: TRBJ2-7; V gene: TRBV28; clone size: many; CDR3 protein: CASHGESYEQYF
J gene: TRBJ2-7; V gene: TRBV20-1; clone size: many; CDR3 protein: CSAPARTPEQYF
J gene: TRBJ2-7; V gene: TRBV11-2; clone size: many; CDR3 protein: CASSLGQDEQYF
J gene: TRBJ1-6; V gene: TRBV5-1; clone size: -; CDR3 protein: CASSFNADRGNSPLHF
J gene: TRBJ2-1; V gene: TRBV7-9; clone size: few; CDR3 protein: CASNPKGSGRDGGEQFF
J gene: TRBJ1-2; V gene: TRBV5-1; clone size: -; CDR3 protein: CASSLFPGPTNYGYTF
J gene: TRBJ1-1; V gene: TRBV12-3/TRBV12-4; clone size: -; CDR3 protein: CASSTLMASFF
J gene: TRBJ2-7; V gene: TRBV28; clone size: many; CDR3 protein: CASSPQGEAYEQYF
J gene: TRBJ2-2; V gene: TRBV24-1; clone size: -; CDR3 protein: CATSSHFYRDTGELFF
J gene: TRBJ2-1; V gene: TRBV6-1; clone size: few; CDR3 protein: CASQRESGYNEQFF
J gene: TRBJ2-7; V gene: TRBV7-9; clone size: many; CDR3 protein: CASSFPGQGGYEQYF
J gene: TRBJ1-1; V gene: TRBV19; clone size: -; CDR3 protein: CASSIGMNTEAFF
J gene: TRBJ1-1; V gene: TRBV28; clone size: -; CDR3 protein: CASRQTGLMNTEAFF
J gene: TRBJ2-3; V gene: TRBV29-1; clone size: few; CDR3 protein: CSVASGSTDTQYF
J gene: TRBJ1-1; V gene: TRBV5-5; clone size: many; CDR3 protein: CASSLTSGNTEAFF
J gene: TRBJ1-3; V gene: TRBV7-9; clone size: -; CDR3 protein: CASSLEPPGSTSGNTIYF
J gene: TRBJ2-3; V gene: TRBV7-3; clone size: few; CDR3 protein: CASSSSPLSDTQYF
J gene: TRBJ2-1; V gene: TRBV14; clone size: -; CDR3 protein: CASSQFPGGTQNRRGNEQFF
J gene: TRBJ2-3; V gene: TRBV3-1; clone size: many; CDR3 protein: CASSQARGRRTDTQYF
J gene: TRBJ2-1; V gene: TRBV29-1; clone size: many; CDR3 protein: CSVETSNEQFF